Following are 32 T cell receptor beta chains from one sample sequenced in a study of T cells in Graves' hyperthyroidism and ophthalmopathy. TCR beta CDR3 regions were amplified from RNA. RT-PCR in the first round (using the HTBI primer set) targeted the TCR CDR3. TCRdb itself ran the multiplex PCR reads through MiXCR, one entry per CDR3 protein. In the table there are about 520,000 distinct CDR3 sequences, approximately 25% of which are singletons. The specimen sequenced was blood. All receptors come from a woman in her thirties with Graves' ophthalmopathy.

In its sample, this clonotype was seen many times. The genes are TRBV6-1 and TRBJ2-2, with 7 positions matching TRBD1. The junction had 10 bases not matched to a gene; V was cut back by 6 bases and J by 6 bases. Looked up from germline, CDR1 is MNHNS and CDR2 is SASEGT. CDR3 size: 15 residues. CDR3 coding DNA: TGTGCCAGCAGCGGGGATACAGGGGATTCCGGGGAGCTGTTTTTT. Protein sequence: CASSGDTGDSGELFF.

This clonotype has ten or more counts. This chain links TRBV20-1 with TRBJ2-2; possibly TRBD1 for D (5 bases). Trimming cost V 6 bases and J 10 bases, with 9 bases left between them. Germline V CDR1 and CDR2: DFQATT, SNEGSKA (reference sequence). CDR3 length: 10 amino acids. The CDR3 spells CSARAEELFF. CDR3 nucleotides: TGCAGTGCCAGGGCAGAGGAGCTGTTTTTT.

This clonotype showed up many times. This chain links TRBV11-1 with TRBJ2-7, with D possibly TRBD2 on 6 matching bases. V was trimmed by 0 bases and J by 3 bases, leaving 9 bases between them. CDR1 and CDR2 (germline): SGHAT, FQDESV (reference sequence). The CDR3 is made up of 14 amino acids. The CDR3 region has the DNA TGTGCCAGCAGCTTAGCCCTCGGGGGCTACGAGCAGTACTTC. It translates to CASSLALGGYEQYF.

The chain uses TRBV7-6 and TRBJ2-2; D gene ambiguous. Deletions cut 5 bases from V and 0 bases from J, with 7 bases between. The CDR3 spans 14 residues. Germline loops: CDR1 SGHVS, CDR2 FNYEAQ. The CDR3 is CASSPLTNTGELFF. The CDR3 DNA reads TGTGCCAGCAGCCCCCTGACGAACACCGGGGAGCTGTTTTTT. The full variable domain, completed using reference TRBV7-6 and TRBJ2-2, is GAGVSQSPRYKVTKRGQDVALRCDPISGHVSLYWYRQALGQGPEFLTYFNYEAQQDKSGLPNDRFSAERPEGSISTLTIQRTEQRDSAMYRCASSPLTNTGELFFGEGSRLTVL.

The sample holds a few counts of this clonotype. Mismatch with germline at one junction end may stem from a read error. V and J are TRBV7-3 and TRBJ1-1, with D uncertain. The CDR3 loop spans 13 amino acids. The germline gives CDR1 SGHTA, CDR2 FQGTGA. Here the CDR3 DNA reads TGTGCCAGCAGCGCGGAACGGAACACTGAAGCTTGCTTT. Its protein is CASSAERNTEACF.

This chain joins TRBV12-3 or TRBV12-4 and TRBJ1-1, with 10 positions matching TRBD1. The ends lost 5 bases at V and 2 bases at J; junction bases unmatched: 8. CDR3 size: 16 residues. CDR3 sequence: CASSSQGQGLNTEAFF. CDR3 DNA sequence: TGTGCCAGCAGTAGCCAGGGACAGGGGCTAAACACTGAAGCTTTCTTT.

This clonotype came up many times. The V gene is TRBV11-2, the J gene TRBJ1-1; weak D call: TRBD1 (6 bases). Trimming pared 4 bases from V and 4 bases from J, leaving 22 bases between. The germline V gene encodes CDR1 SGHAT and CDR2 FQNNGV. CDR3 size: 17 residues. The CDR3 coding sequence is TGTGCCAGCAGCTGGGATACCCTGGGGGCGCGGATCACTGAAGCTTTCTTT. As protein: CASSWDTLGARITEAFF.

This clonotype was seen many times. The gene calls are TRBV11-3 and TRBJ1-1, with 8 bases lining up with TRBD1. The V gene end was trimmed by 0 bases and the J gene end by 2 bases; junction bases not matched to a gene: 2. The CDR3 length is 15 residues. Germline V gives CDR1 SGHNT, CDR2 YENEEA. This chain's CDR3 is CASSLEGQGNTEAFF. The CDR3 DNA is TGTGCCAGCAGCTTAGAAGGACAGGGTAACACTGAAGCTTTCTTT. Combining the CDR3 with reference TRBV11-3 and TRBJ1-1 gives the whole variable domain EAGVVQSPRYKIIEKKQPVAFWCNPISGHNTLYWYLQNLGQGPELLIRYENEEAVDDSQLPKDRFSAERLKGVDSTLKIQPAELGDSAVYLCASSLEGQGNTEAFFGQGTRLTVV.

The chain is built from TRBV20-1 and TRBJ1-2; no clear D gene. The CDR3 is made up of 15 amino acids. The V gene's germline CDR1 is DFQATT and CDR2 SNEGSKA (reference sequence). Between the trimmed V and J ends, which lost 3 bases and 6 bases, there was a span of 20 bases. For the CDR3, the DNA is TGCAGTGCTAGTAGGGAGGAGGGTGTATCTGATGGCTACACCTTC. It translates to CSASREEGVSDGYTF.

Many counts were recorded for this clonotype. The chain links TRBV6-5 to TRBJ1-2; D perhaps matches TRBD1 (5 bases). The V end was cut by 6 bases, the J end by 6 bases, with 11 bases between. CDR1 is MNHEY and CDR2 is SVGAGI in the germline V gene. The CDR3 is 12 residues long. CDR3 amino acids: CASSLSRDGYTF. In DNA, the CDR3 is TGTGCCAGCAGCTTATCCAGGGATGGCTACACCTTC.

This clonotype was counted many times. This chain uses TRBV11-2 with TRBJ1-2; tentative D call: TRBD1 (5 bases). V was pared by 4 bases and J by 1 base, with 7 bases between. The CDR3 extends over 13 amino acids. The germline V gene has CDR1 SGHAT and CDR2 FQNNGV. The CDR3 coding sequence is TGTGCCAGCAGCTGGGACGATAACTATGGCTACACCTTC. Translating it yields CASSWDDNYGYTF.

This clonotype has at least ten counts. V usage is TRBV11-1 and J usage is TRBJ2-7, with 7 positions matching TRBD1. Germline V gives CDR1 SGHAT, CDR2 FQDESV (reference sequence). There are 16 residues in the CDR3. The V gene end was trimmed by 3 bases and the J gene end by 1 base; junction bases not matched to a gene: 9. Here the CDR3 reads CASSLNLGQLSYEQYF. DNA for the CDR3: TGTGCCAGCAGCTTGAATTTGGGACAGTTATCCTACGAGCAGTACTTC.

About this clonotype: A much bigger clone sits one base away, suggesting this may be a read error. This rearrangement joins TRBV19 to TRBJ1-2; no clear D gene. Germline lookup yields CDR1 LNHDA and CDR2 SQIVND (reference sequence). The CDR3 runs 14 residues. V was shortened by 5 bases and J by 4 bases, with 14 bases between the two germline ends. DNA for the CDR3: TGTGCCAGTAGTTCCGGCGGAGGTTCCTATGGCTACACCTTC. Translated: CASSSGGGSYGYTF.

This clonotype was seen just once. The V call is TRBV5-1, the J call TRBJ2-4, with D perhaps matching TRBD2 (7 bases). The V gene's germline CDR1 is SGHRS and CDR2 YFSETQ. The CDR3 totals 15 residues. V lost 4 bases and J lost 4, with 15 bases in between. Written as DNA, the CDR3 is TGCGCCAGCAGCCCCACGGGGGGCTGGAAAAACATTCAGTACTTC. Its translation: CASSPTGGWKNIQYF. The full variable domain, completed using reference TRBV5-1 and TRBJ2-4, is KAGVTQTPRYLIKTRGQQVTLSCSPISGHRSVSWYQQTPGQGLQFLFEYFSETQRNKGNFPGRFSGRQFSNSRSEMNVSTLELGDSALYLCASSPTGGWKNIQYFGAGTRLSVL.

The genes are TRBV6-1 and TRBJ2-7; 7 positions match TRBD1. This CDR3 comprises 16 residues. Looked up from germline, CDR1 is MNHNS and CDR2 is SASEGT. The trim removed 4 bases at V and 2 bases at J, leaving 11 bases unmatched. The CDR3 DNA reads TGTGCCAGCAGTGGCCTTCCGGGACAGTCTACCTACGAGCAGTACTTC. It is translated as CASSGLPGQSTYEQYF.

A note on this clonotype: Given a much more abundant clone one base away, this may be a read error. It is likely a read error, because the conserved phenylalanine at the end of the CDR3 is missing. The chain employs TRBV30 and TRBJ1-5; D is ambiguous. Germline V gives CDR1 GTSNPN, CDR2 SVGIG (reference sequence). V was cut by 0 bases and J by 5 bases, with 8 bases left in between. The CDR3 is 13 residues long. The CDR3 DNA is TGTGCCTGGAGTGTACGAGTTGATCAGCCCCAGCATTAT. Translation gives CAWSVRVDQPQHY.

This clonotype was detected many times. The DNA of the CDR3 is TGTGCCAGCAGTTTAAAGGCGACAGGGGCCATGGGCTACGAGCAGTACTTC. This codes for CASSLKATGAMGYEQYF. This chain connects TRBV27 to TRBJ2-7; 8 bases align to TRBD1. V trimming: 2 bases; J trimming: 3 bases; junction bases outside the gene matches: 12. The CDR3 covers 17 residues. CDR1 and CDR2 (germline): MNHEY, SMNVEV (reference sequence).

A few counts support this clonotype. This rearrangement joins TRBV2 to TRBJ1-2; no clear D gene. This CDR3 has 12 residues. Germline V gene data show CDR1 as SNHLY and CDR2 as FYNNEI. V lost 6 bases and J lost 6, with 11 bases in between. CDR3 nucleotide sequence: TGTGCCAGCAGGGAGGGTGCGAATGGCTACACCTTC. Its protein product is CASREGANGYTF.

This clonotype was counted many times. The CDR3 nucleotides read TGTGCCAGCAGCTTCATTGACTTGGGCACTGAAGCTTTCTTT. It encodes CASSFIDLGTEAFF. The genes are TRBV7-2 and TRBJ1-1; no definite D call. CDR1 is SGHTA, CDR2 FQGNSA, per germline. Trimming pared 3 bases from V and 4 bases from J, leaving 12 bases between. CDR3 length equals 14 residues.

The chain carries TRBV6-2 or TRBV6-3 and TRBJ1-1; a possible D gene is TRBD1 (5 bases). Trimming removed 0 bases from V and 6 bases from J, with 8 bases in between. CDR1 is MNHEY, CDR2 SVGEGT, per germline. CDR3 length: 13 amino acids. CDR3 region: CASSYSIRAEAFF. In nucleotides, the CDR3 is TGTGCCAGCAGTTACTCGATCAGGGCTGAAGCTTTCTTT.

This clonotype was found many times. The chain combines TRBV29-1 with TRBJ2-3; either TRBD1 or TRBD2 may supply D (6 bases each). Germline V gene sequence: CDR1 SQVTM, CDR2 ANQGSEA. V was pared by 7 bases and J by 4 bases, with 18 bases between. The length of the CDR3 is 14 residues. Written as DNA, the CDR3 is TGCAGCGCCGACGCGGGACACGAGGCAGATACGCAGTATTTT. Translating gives CSADAGHEADTQYF.

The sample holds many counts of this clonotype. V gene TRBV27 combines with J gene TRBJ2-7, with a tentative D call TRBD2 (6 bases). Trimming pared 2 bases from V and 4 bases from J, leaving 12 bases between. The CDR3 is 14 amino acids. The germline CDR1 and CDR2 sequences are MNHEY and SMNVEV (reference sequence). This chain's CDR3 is CASSLRAGRYEQYF. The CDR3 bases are TGTGCCAGCAGTTTACGAGCAGGGAGGTACGAGCAGTACTTC.

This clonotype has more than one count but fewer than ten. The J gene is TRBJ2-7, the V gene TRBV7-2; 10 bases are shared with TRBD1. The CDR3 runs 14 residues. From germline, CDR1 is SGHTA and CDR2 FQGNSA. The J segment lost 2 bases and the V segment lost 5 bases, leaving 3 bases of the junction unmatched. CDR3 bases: TGTGCCAGCAGCCAAGGGACAGGGGCCTACGAGCAGTACTTC. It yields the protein CASSQGTGAYEQYF.

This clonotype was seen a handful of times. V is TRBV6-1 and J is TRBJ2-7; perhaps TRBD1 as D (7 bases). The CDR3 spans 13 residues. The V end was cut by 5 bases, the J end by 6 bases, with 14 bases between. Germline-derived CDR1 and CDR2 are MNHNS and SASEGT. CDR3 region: CASSKGTAGEQYF. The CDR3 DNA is TGTGCCAGCAGTAAGGGGACAGCGGGCGAGCAGTACTTC.

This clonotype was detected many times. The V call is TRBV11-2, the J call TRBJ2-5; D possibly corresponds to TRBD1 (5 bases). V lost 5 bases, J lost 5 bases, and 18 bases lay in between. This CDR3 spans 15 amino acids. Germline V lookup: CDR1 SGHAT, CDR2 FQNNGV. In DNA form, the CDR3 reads TGTGCCAGCAGCATACAACCGACAGCGAGGGAGACCCAGTACTTC. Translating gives CASSIQPTARETQYF.

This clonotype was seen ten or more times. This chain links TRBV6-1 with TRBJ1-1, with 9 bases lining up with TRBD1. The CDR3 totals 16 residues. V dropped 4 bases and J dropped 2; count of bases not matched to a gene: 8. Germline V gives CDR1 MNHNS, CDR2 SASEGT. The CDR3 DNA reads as TGTGCCAGCAGTGTACGGGGGACAGGGAGTAACACTGAAGCTTTCTTT. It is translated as CASSVRGTGSNTEAFF.

As DNA, the CDR3 is TGCAGTGCTAGAGATCAGGGGGGCGCAGAGACCCAGTACTTC. Amino acid sequence: CSARDQGGAETQYF. This sequence joins TRBV20-1 and TRBJ2-5; tentative D call: TRBD1 (7 bases). The germline V gene has CDR1 DFQATT and CDR2 SNEGSKA (reference sequence). Between the trimmed V and J ends, which lost 0 bases and 4 bases, there was a span of 12 bases. The CDR3 covers 14 residues.

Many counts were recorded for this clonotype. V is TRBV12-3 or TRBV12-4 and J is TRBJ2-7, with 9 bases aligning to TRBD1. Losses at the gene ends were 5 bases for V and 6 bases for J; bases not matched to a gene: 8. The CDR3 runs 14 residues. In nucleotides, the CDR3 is TGTGCCAGCAGTCCTGGGACAGGGAGAGGCGAGCAGTACTTC. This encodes CASSPGTGRGEQYF.

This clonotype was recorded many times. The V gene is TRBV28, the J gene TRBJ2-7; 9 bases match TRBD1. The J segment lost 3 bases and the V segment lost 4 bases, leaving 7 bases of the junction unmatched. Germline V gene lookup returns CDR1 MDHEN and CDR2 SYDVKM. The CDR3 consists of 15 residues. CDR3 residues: CASSSIGQGNYEQYF. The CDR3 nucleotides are TGTGCCAGCAGTTCAATCGGACAGGGGAACTACGAGCAGTACTTC.

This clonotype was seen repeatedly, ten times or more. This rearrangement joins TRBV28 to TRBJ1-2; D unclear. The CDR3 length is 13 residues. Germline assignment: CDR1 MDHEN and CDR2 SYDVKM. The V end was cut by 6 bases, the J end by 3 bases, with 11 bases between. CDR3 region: CASREGPDYGYTF. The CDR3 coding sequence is TGTGCCAGCAGGGAGGGTCCTGACTATGGCTACACCTTC.

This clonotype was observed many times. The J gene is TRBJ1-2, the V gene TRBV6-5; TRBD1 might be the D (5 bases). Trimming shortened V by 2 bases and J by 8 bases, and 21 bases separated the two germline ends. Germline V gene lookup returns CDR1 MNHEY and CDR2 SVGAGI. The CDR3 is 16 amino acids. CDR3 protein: CASSYMWTQPEWGYTF. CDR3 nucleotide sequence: TGTGCCAGCAGTTACATGTGGACACAGCCCGAGTGGGGCTACACCTTC.

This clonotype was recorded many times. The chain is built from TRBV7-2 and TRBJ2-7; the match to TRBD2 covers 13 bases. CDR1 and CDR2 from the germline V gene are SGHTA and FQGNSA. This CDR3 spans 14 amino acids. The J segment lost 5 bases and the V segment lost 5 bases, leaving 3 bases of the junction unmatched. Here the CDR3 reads CASSTGLAGNEQYF. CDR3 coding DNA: TGTGCCAGCAGCACGGGACTAGCGGGGAACGAGCAGTACTTC.